A single sample gave rise to the 26 T cell receptor beta chains below, sequenced in a study of T cells in localized non-small cell lung cancer. The data were produced by immunoSEQ multiplex PCR, yet TCRdb's version contains in-frame clones alone and is incomplete. Here the sample spans more than 2,000 clones, 35% being singletons. The sequences come from lung tumor tissue, collected before any cancer treatment. These receptors originate from a female donor aged 60 or older with stage I lung adenocarcinoma.

The chain carries TRBV28 and TRBJ1-5; possible D gene TRBD1, 6 bases. V lost 6 bases and J lost 0, with 18 bases in between. This CDR3 spans 17 amino acids. The germline gives CDR1 MDHEN, CDR2 SYDVKM. Here the CDR3 reads CASSGDKGLYSNQPQHF. The CDR3 DNA follows: TGTGCCAGCAGCGGGGACAAGGGGTTATATAGCAATCAGCCCCAGCATTTT.

This clone is termed large (0.1 to 1%). The rearrangement links TRBV19 to TRBJ2-1; no clear D gene. Trimming took 3 bases from V and 2 from J, leaving 11 bases between them. The CDR3 covers 15 residues. Germline V CDR1 and CDR2: LNHDA, SQIVND (reference sequence). The CDR3 is CASSIVLGPYNEQFF. DNA for the CDR3: TGTGCCAGTAGTATCGTCCTAGGGCCCTACAATGAGCAGTTCTTC.

The chain links TRBV2 to TRBJ2-5; D may correspond to TRBD1 or TRBD2 (5 bases each). Germline-derived CDR1 and CDR2 are SNHLY and FYNNEI. This CDR3 has 13 amino acids. Trimming shortened V by 6 bases and J by 1 base, and 9 bases separated the two germline ends. The CDR3 region is CASSRDAQETQYF. CDR3 DNA: TGTGCCAGCAGCCGGGACGCCCAAGAGACCCAGTACTTC. The complete variable domain, with remaining parts taken from reference TRBV2 and TRBJ2-5, reads EPEVTQTPSHQVTQMGQEVILRCVPISNHLYFYWYRQILGQKVEFLVSFYNNEISEKSEIFDDQFSVERPDGSNFTLKIRSTKLEDSAMYFCASSRDAQETQYFGPGTRLLVL.

This clone was picked up a small number of times. The V call is TRBV28, the J call TRBJ1-5; 8 nucleotides align to TRBD1. This CDR3 spans 16 amino acids. Trimming at V came to 3 bases and at J to 6 bases, leaving 10 bases not matched to a gene. From germline, CDR1 is MDHEN and CDR2 SYDVKM. The CDR3 is CASSFGDRFLGQPQHF. CDR3 DNA: TGTGCCAGCAGTTTCGGGGACAGGTTTTTAGGTCAGCCCCAGCATTTT.

The genes are TRBV30 and TRBJ1-6; 7 nucleotides match TRBD1. V was clipped by 1 base and J by 7 bases; unmatched bases: 4. Germline V gene data show CDR1 as GTSNPN and CDR2 as SVGIG (reference sequence). This CDR3 region has 14 residues. The CDR3 here is CAWSARGQNSPLHF. CDR3 bases: TGTGCCTGGAGTGCCCGGGGACAGAATTCACCCCTCCACTTT.

The rearrangement joins TRBV11-3 to TRBJ2-7; 9 nucleotides line up with TRBD1. This CDR3 contains 14 residues. J gave up 2 bases and V 5 bases, and 4 bases lay outside the gene matches. Germline CDR1 reads SGHNT; CDR2 reads YENEEA. The DNA for the CDR3 is TGTGCCAGCAGCAGGGACAGGGCCACCTACGAGCAGTACTTC. Its protein is CASSRDRATYEQYF.

This clone is deemed medium-sized. The V gene is TRBV11-3, the J gene TRBJ2-4; D is undetermined. V was shortened by 5 bases and J by 0 bases, with 14 bases between the two germline ends. CDR3 size: 16 residues. Looked up from germline, CDR1 is SGHNT and CDR2 is YENEEA. The CDR3: CASSGHRTEAKNIQYF. CDR3 DNA: TGTGCCAGCAGCGGCCACCGGACGGAAGCCAAAAACATTCAGTACTTC.

This clone was picked up a small number of times. The V call is TRBV6-1, the J call TRBJ2-5; no reliable D call. V was shortened by 1 base and J by 4 bases, with 19 bases between the two germline ends. This CDR3 has 17 amino acids. CDR1 MNHNS and CDR2 SASEGT come from the germline V gene. The CDR3 region has the DNA TGTGCCAGCAGTGAAGATGAATCGCACCGGCTGGGAGAGACCCAGTACTTC. It codes for CASSEDESHRLGETQYF.

This clone was recorded a few times. The rearrangement uses TRBV11-3 and TRBJ2-6; no definite D call. V shed 0 bases and J shed 2 bases, with 17 bases lying between them. Germline CDR1 and CDR2: SGHNT and YENEEA. The CDR3 length is 19 residues. The CDR3 here is CASSLEVGIGTPGANVLTF. CDR3 in DNA: TGTGCCAGCAGCTTAGAAGTGGGAATAGGAACACCTGGGGCCAACGTCCTGACTTTC. Supplemented by reference TRBV11-3 and TRBJ2-6, the full variable domain reads EAGVVQSPRYKIIEKKQPVAFWCNPISGHNTLYWYLQNLGQGPELLIRYENEEAVDDSQLPKDRFSAERLKGVDSTLKIQPAELGDSAVYLCASSLEVGIGTPGANVLTFGAGSRLTVL.

This clone is medium-sized (0.01 to 0.1%) by share. The gene calls are TRBV11-3 and TRBJ2-2; D could derive from TRBD1 or TRBD2 (5 bases each). The CDR3 loop spans 16 amino acids. Germline V CDR1 and CDR2: SGHNT, YENEEA. The V and J ends lost 1 base and 5 bases respectively, with 14 bases between them. CDR3 nucleotide sequence: TGTGCCAGCAGCTTAGTAGGTGGGACCGGAACCGGGGAGCTGTTTTTT. This sequence encodes CASSLVGGTGTGELFF.

Within the sample, this clone is large. V gene TRBV29-1 combines with J gene TRBJ2-7; 8 nucleotides line up with TRBD1. The CDR3 is 12 residues long. V shed 3 bases, J shed 9 bases, and the junction held 7 bases outside the gene matches. In germline, CDR1 is SQVTM, CDR2 ANQGSEA. CDR3: CSVEVQGVRQYF. The CDR3 nucleotides are TGCAGCGTTGAGGTACAGGGGGTTCGGCAGTACTTC.

J is TRBJ2-5 and V is TRBV29-1, with 8 bases matching TRBD2. Trimming took 4 bases from V and 5 from J; bases not matched to a gene: 3. Looked up from germline, CDR1 is SQVTM and CDR2 is ANQGSEA. This CDR3 region has 12 residues. CDR3 protein: CSVGSGTETQYF. DNA of the CDR3: TGCAGCGTTGGTAGCGGGACGGAGACCCAGTACTTC.

The J gene is TRBJ1-4, the V gene TRBV30; 9 bases match TRBD1. This CDR3 comprises 16 residues. The trim removed 2 bases at V and 7 bases at J, leaving 11 bases unmatched. CDR1 is GTSNPN and CDR2 is SVGIG in the germline V gene (reference sequence). The CDR3 DNA follows: TGTGCCTGGAGTATCCGGGACAGGGCCAACCGTGAAAAACTGTTTTTT. Residues: CAWSIRDRANREKLFF.

This clone ranks as medium-sized. The V gene is TRBV9, the J gene TRBJ2-7; 8 bases agree with TRBD1. In germline, CDR1 is SGDLS, CDR2 YYNGEE. This CDR3 comprises 13 residues. V trimming: 5 bases; J trimming: 4 bases; junction bases outside the gene matches: 5. The chain's CDR3 is CASSGDRLYEQYF. In DNA form, the CDR3 reads TGTGCCAGCAGTGGGGACAGGCTGTACGAGCAGTACTTC.

The genes are TRBV15 and TRBJ1-5; D is unresolved. The CDR3 runs 15 residues. Trimming left V 5 bases short and J 2 bases short, with 13 bases between. Germline assignment: CDR1 LNHNV and CDR2 YYDKDF (reference sequence). CDR3 DNA: TGTGCCACCAGCCGGCGGGGTGTGGGCAATCAGCCCCAGCATTTT. It codes for CATSRRGVGNQPQHF.

This clone is categorized as medium-sized. The rearrangement uses TRBV6-8 and TRBJ2-7; 9 bases map to TRBD1. The CDR3 runs 13 residues. Unmatched junction bases numbered 1, after V lost 5 bases and J lost 2 bases. The germline V gene encodes CDR1 MNHGY and CDR2 SAAAGT. The CDR3 sequence is CASSDRGTYEQYF. CDR3 in DNA: TGTGCCAGCAGTGACAGGGGGACCTACGAGCAGTACTTC.

This clone was seen a few times. The V gene is TRBV9, the J gene TRBJ1-3, with no clear D. The germline CDR1 and CDR2 sequences are SGDLS and YYNGEE. The V end was cut by 4 bases, the J end by 4 bases, with 6 bases between. The CDR3 has 12 residues. The CDR3 protein is CASSLGGNTIYF. Written as DNA, the CDR3 is TGTGCCAGCAGCCTCGGAGGAAACACCATATATTTT.

The chain couples TRBV6-8 to TRBJ2-3; 14 nucleotides match TRBD2. CDR1 MNHGY and CDR2 SAAAGT come from the germline V gene. The CDR3 consists of 16 residues. V was clipped by 8 bases and J by 6 bases; unmatched bases: 10. CDR3 DNA: TGTGCCAGCGGACCGGTTGGGACTAGCGGGAGTGATACGCAGTATTTT. Its translation is CASGPVGTSGSDTQYF.

The V gene is TRBV11-3, the J gene TRBJ2-2; 9 bases map to TRBD2. The J segment lost 4 bases and the V segment lost 5 bases, leaving 11 bases of the junction unmatched. This CDR3 is 17 amino acids long. The V gene's germline CDR1 is SGHNT and CDR2 YENEEA. The CDR3 region has the DNA TGTGCCAGCAGCCAAGGTTCTAGCGGGACATTCACCGGGGAGCTGTTTTTT. Its protein is CASSQGSSGTFTGELFF.

For the CDR3, the DNA is TGTGCCTGGAGTGCAGGGGGGAATGGAAACACCATATATTTT. Protein: CAWSAGGNGNTIYF. J is TRBJ1-3 and V is TRBV30, with 7 bases identical to TRBD1. The V and J ends lost 1 base and 3 bases, in that order; junction bases with no gene match: 3. The CDR3 contains 14 residues. CDR1 and CDR2 (germline): GTSNPN, SVGIG (reference sequence). The full variable domain, its missing parts supplied by reference TRBV30 and TRBJ1-3, is SQTIHQWPATLVQPVGSPLSLECTVEGTSNPNLYWYRQAAGRGLQLLFYSVGIGQISSEVPQNLSASRPQDRQFILSSKKLLLSDSGFYLCAWSAGGNGNTIYFGEGSWLTVV.

The chain is built from TRBV30 and TRBJ2-1, with D possibly being TRBD1 or TRBD2 (6 bases each). Deletions cut 2 bases from V and 6 bases from J, with 20 bases between. Germline loops: CDR1 GTSNPN, CDR2 SVGIG (reference sequence). The CDR3 spans 16 residues. CDR3 sequence: CAWSITRGGPVNEQFF. The CDR3 nucleotides read TGTGCCTGGAGTATAACGCGAGGGGGGCCGGTCAATGAGCAGTTCTTC.

This chain joins TRBV14 and TRBJ2-5, with unresolved D. The V gene's germline CDR1 is SGHDN and CDR2 FVKESK. V was cut by 0 bases and J by 5 bases, with 4 bases left in between. The CDR3 runs to 12 residues. The CDR3 DNA sequence: TGTGCCAGCAGCCAAGATTGGGAGACCCAGTACTTC. Its protein is CASSQDWETQYF.

The CDR3 nucleotides are TGTGCCAGTACTCATCTTAGCTACACTGAAGCTTTCTTT. It codes for CASTHLSYTEAFF. This rearrangement joins TRBV19 to TRBJ1-1; D gene ambiguous. Trimming pared 7 bases from V and 3 bases from J, leaving 12 bases between. The CDR3 covers 13 residues. The germline CDR1 and CDR2 sequences are LNHDA and SQIVND (reference sequence).

The CDR3 is CASSVDWGNQPQHF. The CDR3 DNA sequence: TGTGCCAGCAGCGTAGATTGGGGAAATCAGCCCCAGCATTTT. The chain couples TRBV9 to TRBJ1-5; D gene unclear. Deletions cut 0 bases from V and 4 bases from J, with 8 bases between. The CDR3 spans 14 residues. Germline loops: CDR1 SGDLS, CDR2 YYNGEE.

The J gene is TRBJ2-5, the V gene TRBV11-3; no reliable D call. The V gene's germline CDR1 is SGHNT and CDR2 YENEEA. The ends were cut back, 5 bases at V and 1 base at J, with 11 bases in the middle. The CDR3 is made up of 14 amino acids. CDR3 sequence reads: CASSQGAPQETQYF. The CDR3, as DNA: TGTGCCAGCAGCCAAGGAGCCCCCCAAGAGACCCAGTACTTC.

This chain connects TRBV6-8 to TRBJ1-6; D unresolved. CDR1 MNHGY and CDR2 SAAAGT come from the germline V gene. Trimming pared 2 bases from V and 6 bases from J, leaving 11 bases between. The CDR3 length is 15 residues. The CDR3 nucleotides are TGTGCCAGCAGTTACAGGGTGGCAGCTAATTCACCCCTCCACTTT. It is translated as CASSYRVAANSPLHF.